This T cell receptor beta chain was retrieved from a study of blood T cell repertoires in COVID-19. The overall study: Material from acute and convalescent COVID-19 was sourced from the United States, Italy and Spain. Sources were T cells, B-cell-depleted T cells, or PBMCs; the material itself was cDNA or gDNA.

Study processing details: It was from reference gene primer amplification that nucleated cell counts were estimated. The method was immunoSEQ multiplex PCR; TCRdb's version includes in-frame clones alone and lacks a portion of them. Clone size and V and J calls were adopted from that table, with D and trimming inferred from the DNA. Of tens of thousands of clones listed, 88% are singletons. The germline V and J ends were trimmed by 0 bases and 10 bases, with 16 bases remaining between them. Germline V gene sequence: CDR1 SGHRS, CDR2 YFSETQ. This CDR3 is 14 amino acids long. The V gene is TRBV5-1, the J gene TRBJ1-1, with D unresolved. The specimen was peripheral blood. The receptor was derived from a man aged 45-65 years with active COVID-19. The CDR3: CASSLEAAPVGAFF. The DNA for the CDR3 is TGCGCCAGCAGCTTGGAAGCAGCGCCCGTGGGAGCTTTCTTT. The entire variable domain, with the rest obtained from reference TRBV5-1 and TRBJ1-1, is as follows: KAGVTQTPRYLIKTRGQQVTLSCSPISGHRSVSWYQQTPGQGLQFLFEYFSETQRNKGNFPGRFSGRQFSNSRSEMNVSTLELGDSALYLCASSLEAAPVGAFFGQGTRLTVV.